The rows below give T cell receptor beta chains drawn from one sample of a study of T-cell memory formation after mild COVID-19. TCRdb recomputed calls from the 5' RACE reads with MiXCR, one row per CDR3 protein. The table records 350,000 to 450,000 distinct CDR3 sequences, around 28% of them present only once. Sequences were obtained from PBMCs or a T cell subset sorted from them (not recorded which). The receptor source for this set is an adult woman who had mild COVID-19 (a few samples of this study predate the infection). Cell type and time point are not known. Each CDR3 is given with its conserved first and last residue. A D gene is named only where the DNA matches it firmly. Only part of the rows carry a size: once, few, many, or a class if the clone is expanded.

clone size: .
V gene: TRBV5-1
J gene: TRBJ2-5
D gene: TRBD2
CDR3 DNA: TGCGCCAGCAGCTTGCCAAAACTAGCGGGGGTTGGACAAGAGACCCAGTACTTC
CDR3 protein: CASSLPKLAGVGQETQYF

clone size: few
V gene: TRBV15
J gene: TRBJ2-7
D gene: TRBD1
CDR3 DNA: TGTGCCACCAGCAGTCCGACAGGGGGGTTGTACGAGCAGTACTTC
CDR3 protein: CATSSPTGGLYEQYF

clone size: .
V gene: TRBV5-8
J gene: TRBJ1-3
D gene: .
CDR3 DNA: TGTGCCAGCAGCTTGGGACTGAACTCTGGAAACACCATATATTTT
CDR3 protein: CASSLGLNSGNTIYF

clone size: .
V gene: TRBV7-3
J gene: TRBJ2-5
D gene: TRBD2
CDR3 DNA: TGTGCCAGCAGCAATAGCGGGGAAGAGACCCAGTACTTC
CDR3 protein: CASSNSGEETQYF

clone size: .
V gene: TRBV4-3
J gene: TRBJ2-2
D gene: .
CDR3 DNA: TGCGCCAGCAGCCAGATAGCGGAGAACACCGGGGAGCTGTTTTTT
CDR3 protein: CASSQIAENTGELFF

clone size: .
V gene: TRBV6-1
J gene: TRBJ1-2
D gene: .
CDR3 DNA: TGTGCCAGCAGCCACACAGCAGAGTACTATGGCTACACCTTC
CDR3 protein: CASSHTAEYYGYTF

clone size: .
V gene: TRBV18
J gene: TRBJ1-1
D gene: TRBD1
CDR3 DNA: TGTGCCAGCTCACCTCTCCCGACAGGGCCATACACTGAAGCTTTCTTT
CDR3 protein: CASSPLPTGPYTEAFF

clone size: .
V gene: TRBV6-6
J gene: TRBJ1-1
D gene: .
CDR3 DNA: TGTGCCAGTACGGGGGTGGGTACCACAGCAGCTTTCTTT
CDR3 protein: CASTGVGTTAAFF

clone size: .
V gene: TRBV20-1
J gene: TRBJ2-7
D gene: TRBD1
CDR3 DNA: TGCAGTGCTACTGACCCCGACAGGGGACTTGTCTACGAGCAGTACTTC
CDR3 protein: CSATDPDRGLVYEQYF

clone size: few
V gene: TRBV4-1
J gene: TRBJ2-1
D gene: .
CDR3 DNA: TGCGCCAGCAGCCATTTCTACACCTTTCGGGACAATGAGCAGTTCTTC
CDR3 protein: CASSHFYTFRDNEQFF

clone size: few
V gene: TRBV23-1
J gene: TRBJ2-1
D gene: .
CDR3 DNA: TGCGCCAGCAGTCAATGCCCCCCGGCAGGGAAACGAAATGAGCAGTTCTTC
CDR3 protein: CASSQCPPAGKRNEQFF

clone size: .
V gene: TRBV24-1
J gene: TRBJ2-7
D gene: TRBD1
CDR3 DNA: TGTGCCATTGGACAGGGGACGGACGAGCAGTACTTC
CDR3 protein: CAIGQGTDEQYF

clone size: .
V gene: TRBV7-6
J gene: TRBJ2-5
D gene: TRBD2
CDR3 DNA: TGTGCCAGCAGCTTATGGTCTAGCGGACAAGAGACCCAGTACTTC
CDR3 protein: CASSLWSSGQETQYF

clone size: few
V gene: TRBV27
J gene: TRBJ2-7
D gene: TRBD1
CDR3 DNA: TGTGCCAGCAGTCCACGGACAGGGGGCGTCGACGAGCAGTACTTC
CDR3 protein: CASSPRTGGVDEQYF

clone size: .
V gene: TRBV6-5
J gene: TRBJ2-3
D gene: .
CDR3 DNA: TGTGCCAGCAGTTACTCCGACCATACGCAGTATTTT
CDR3 protein: CASSYSDHTQYF

clone size: few
V gene: TRBV2
J gene: TRBJ2-3
D gene: .
CDR3 DNA: TGTGCCAGCAATGGACGAAGAAACACAGATACGCAGTATTTT
CDR3 protein: CASNGRRNTDTQYF

clone size: .
V gene: TRBV19
J gene: TRBJ1-2
D gene: .
CDR3 DNA: TGTGCCAGTAGTAAGGACGGGACACCCTATGGCTACACCTTC
CDR3 protein: CASSKDGTPYGYTF

clone size: .
V gene: TRBV5-6
J gene: TRBJ2-5
D gene: TRBD2
CDR3 DNA: TGTGCCAGCAGGAAGGACGCGGGGGGGCCCCAAGAGACCCAGTACTTC
CDR3 protein: CASRKDAGGPQETQYF

clone size: .
V gene: TRBV7-2
J gene: TRBJ2-1
D gene: TRBD1
CDR3 DNA: TGTGCCAGCAGCTCATTCCGGAACAGGGGAAATGAGCAGTTCTTC
CDR3 protein: CASSSFRNRGNEQFF

clone size: few
V gene: TRBV7-2
J gene: TRBJ2-1
D gene: .
CDR3 DNA: TGTGCCAGCTCACGGGCAGCGGGCTCCTACAATGAGCAGTTCTTC
CDR3 protein: CASSRAAGSYNEQFF

clone size: few
V gene: TRBV9
J gene: TRBJ2-1
D gene: .
CDR3 DNA: TGTGCCAGCAGCCACGACGGGACGCAGCAGTTCTTC
CDR3 protein: CASSHDGTQQFF

clone size: .
V gene: TRBV4-2
J gene: TRBJ2-7
D gene: .
CDR3 DNA: TGTGCCAGCAGCCAATCAGGAGGTACCTACGAGCAGTACTTC
CDR3 protein: CASSQSGGTYEQYF

clone size: .
V gene: TRBV30
J gene: TRBJ2-7
D gene: TRBD1
CDR3 DNA: TGTGCCTGGAGTAGAGGGACAGGGATCTACGAGCAGTACTTC
CDR3 protein: CAWSRGTGIYEQYF

clone size: .
V gene: TRBV7-2
J gene: TRBJ1-3
D gene: TRBD1
CDR3 DNA: TGTGCCAGCAGCTCGGCCAGGGGGCCCGGAAACACCATATATTTT
CDR3 protein: CASSSARGPGNTIYF

clone size: .
V gene: TRBV6-2/TRBV6-3
J gene: TRBJ2-1
D gene: TRBD1
CDR3 DNA: TGTGCCAGCACAGGGGGCACGGCCTACAATGAGCAGTTCTTC
CDR3 protein: CASTGGTAYNEQFF

clone size: few
V gene: TRBV6-5
J gene: TRBJ1-1
D gene: TRBD1
CDR3 DNA: TGTGCCAGCAGTTACTCGACAGGGATCGCGAACACTGAAGCTTTCTTT
CDR3 protein: CASSYSTGIANTEAFF

clone size: .
V gene: TRBV23-1
J gene: TRBJ2-7
D gene: .
CDR3 DNA: TGCGCCAGCAGTCAACGACCGGGACATAGAGGGTACGAGCAGTACTTC
CDR3 protein: CASSQRPGHRGYEQYF

clone size: .
V gene: TRBV5-1
J gene: TRBJ2-7
D gene: .
CDR3 DNA: TGCGCCAGCAGCGGCCACCCTCTGAGCGGCATACCCTACGAGCAGTACTTC
CDR3 protein: CASSGHPLSGIPYEQYF

clone size: .
V gene: TRBV4-3
J gene: TRBJ2-1
D gene: .
CDR3 DNA: TGCGCCAGCAGCCAAGCGGGCGACGGGAGGCAGTTCTTC
CDR3 protein: CASSQAGDGRQFF

clone size: few
V gene: TRBV29-1
J gene: TRBJ1-1
D gene: TRBD1
CDR3 DNA: TGCAGCGTTGAAGAGGCGACAAGGGGGCTCACTGAAGCTTTCTTT
CDR3 protein: CSVEEATRGLTEAFF

clone size: .
V gene: TRBV4-1
J gene: TRBJ1-1
D gene: TRBD1
CDR3 DNA: TGCGCCAGCAGCCAAGAAACCATAGGGACAGGACTTTTCATGAACACTGAAGCTTTCTTT
CDR3 protein: CASSQETIGTGLFMNTEAFF

clone size: few
V gene: TRBV5-5
J gene: TRBJ1-5
D gene: .
CDR3 DNA: TGTGCCAGCAGCTTGGGGACAGTCAATAGCAATCAGCCCCAGCATTTT
CDR3 protein: CASSLGTVNSNQPQHF

clone size: few
V gene: TRBV27
J gene: TRBJ2-1
D gene: TRBD2
CDR3 DNA: TGTGCCAGCAGTTCGGGACTAGCGGGGGTAGGCCATGAGCAGTTCTTC
CDR3 protein: CASSSGLAGVGHEQFF

clone size: .
V gene: TRBV7-6
J gene: TRBJ2-7
D gene: TRBD2
CDR3 DNA: TGTGCCAGCAGCTACCGTCACGGGGGGAGCTCCTACGAGCAGTACTTC
CDR3 protein: CASSYRHGGSSYEQYF

clone size: few
V gene: TRBV20-1
J gene: TRBJ2-2
D gene: .
CDR3 DNA: TGCAGTGCTAGACTCCCGACTAGAGGGGAAGCCGGGGAGCTGTTTTTT
CDR3 protein: CSARLPTRGEAGELFF

clone size: .
V gene: TRBV12-3/TRBV12-4
J gene: TRBJ2-7
D gene: .
CDR3 DNA: TGTGCCAGCAGCCTAGTTGGGGACTCCTACGAGCAGTACTTC
CDR3 protein: CASSLVGDSYEQYF

clone size: few
V gene: TRBV5-1
J gene: TRBJ2-3
D gene: TRBD2
CDR3 DNA: TGCGCCAGCAGCGGGGGAGGGATCACAGATACGCAGTATTTT
CDR3 protein: CASSGGGITDTQYF

clone size: .
V gene: TRBV20-1
J gene: TRBJ1-2
D gene: TRBD1
CDR3 DNA: TGCAGTGCTAGGCCCGGGACAGGGAACTATGGCTACACCTTC
CDR3 protein: CSARPGTGNYGYTF

clone size: few
V gene: TRBV9
J gene: TRBJ2-1
D gene: .
CDR3 DNA: TGTGCCAGCAGCGTAAGGCCGGGTCTCTACAATGAGCAGTTCTTC
CDR3 protein: CASSVRPGLYNEQFF

clone size: .
V gene: TRBV5-1
J gene: TRBJ1-2
D gene: .
CDR3 DNA: TGCGCCAGCAGCTTGGAGGGGCAAGCTGGCTACACCTTC
CDR3 protein: CASSLEGQAGYTF

clone size: .
V gene: TRBV24-1
J gene: TRBJ2-1
D gene: TRBD2
CDR3 DNA: TGTGCCACCAGTGAATCACTAGCGGGAGTTCCTAGGGATGAGCAGTTCTTC
CDR3 protein: CATSESLAGVPRDEQFF

clone size: few
V gene: TRBV18
J gene: TRBJ2-1
D gene: .
CDR3 DNA: TGTGCCAGCTCACCACCGTCACAGATCTACAATGAGCAGTTCTTC
CDR3 protein: CASSPPSQIYNEQFF

clone size: few
V gene: TRBV6-2/TRBV6-3
J gene: TRBJ2-4
D gene: .
CDR3 DNA: TGTGCCAGCAGTTACTCGAATAGGGACCTAGCCAAAAACATTCAGTACTTC
CDR3 protein: CASSYSNRDLAKNIQYF

clone size: .
V gene: TRBV10-3
J gene: TRBJ1-5
D gene: .
CDR3 DNA: TGTGCCATCAGTGCGAAGGGGGAAAGATTCATTAGCAATCAGCCCCAGCATTTT
CDR3 protein: CAISAKGERFISNQPQHF